Following are 22 T cell receptor beta chains from one sample sequenced in a study of control samples from healthy donors and cancer patients. Using immunoSEQ multiplex PCR, the repertoire was profiled, and TCRdb retains in-frame clones only, with some absent. The profile shows approximately 100,000 clones, about 89% of them singletons. The sample was PBMCs. The origin of the receptors is a man in his sixties with lung cancer.

The chain couples TRBV19 to TRBJ1-5; a possible D gene is TRBD1 (5 bases). This CDR3 is 16 amino acids long. The germline CDR1 and CDR2 sequences are LNHDA and SQIVND (reference sequence). Trimming removed 5 bases at V and 3 bases at J, with 17 bases between. The CDR3 sequence is CASSGSPGRTNQPQHF. DNA for the CDR3: TGTGCCAGTAGTGGGTCTCCAGGGCGGACCAATCAGCCCCAGCATTTT.

The chain is built from TRBV15 and TRBJ2-1, with TRBD2 matching over 9 bases. The CDR3 is made up of 15 amino acids. V gave up 4 bases and J gave up 9 bases; unmatched junction bases: 10. CDR1 LNHNV and CDR2 YYDKDF come from the germline V gene (reference sequence). CDR3 protein: CATSTPGGLAGEQFF. For the CDR3, the DNA is TGTGCCACCAGCACTCCAGGGGGACTAGCCGGTGAGCAGTTCTTC.

The chain uses TRBV6-1 and TRBJ2-5; TRBD1 matches 8 bases. Germline CDR1 MNHNS, CDR2 SASEGT. V shed 1 base and J 3 bases; nucleotides not matched to a gene: 4. The CDR3 runs to 15 residues. For the CDR3, the DNA is TGTGCCAGCAGTGAAGGGACAGGGAGAAAAGAGACCCAGTACTTC. Its protein is CASSEGTGRKETQYF.

CDR3 sequence: CASSLQSVSGANVLTF. CDR3 nucleotide sequence: TGTGCCAGCAGCTTGCAGAGCGTCTCTGGGGCCAACGTCCTGACTTTC. The rearrangement uses TRBV7-3 and TRBJ2-6; no clear D gene. Trimming cost V 3 bases and J 0 bases, with 9 bases left between them. This CDR3 has 16 residues. CDR1 is SGHTA, CDR2 FQGTGA, per germline.

V and J are TRBV9 and TRBJ2-1, with 7 bases matching TRBD1. The V and J ends lost 0 bases and 6 bases, in that order; junction bases with no gene match: 3. CDR1 and CDR2 (germline): SGDLS, YYNGEE. This CDR3 is built from 14 residues. CDR3 DNA sequence: TGTGCCAGCAGCGTAGCAGGGGGAAGCAATGAGCAGTTCTTC. The encoded protein is CASSVAGGSNEQFF.

This sequence joins TRBV7-8 and TRBJ2-3; 15 bases line up with TRBD2. The CDR3 length is 16 residues. Germline V CDR1 and CDR2: SGHVS, FQNEAQ. V lost 3 bases and J lost 7; bases outside the gene matches: 5. CDR3 region: CASSLVGTSGGNTQYF. CDR3 bases: TGTGCCAGCAGCTTGGTGGGGACTAGCGGGGGGAATACGCAGTATTTT.

The chain carries TRBV21-1 and TRBJ2-7; the DNA was not used to check the table's D call, TRBD1. TRBV21-1 is a pseudogene locus. The CDR3 sequence is 15 residues long. This chain's CDR3 is CASNLRDRGFNEQYV. The DNA for the CDR3 is TGTGCCAGCAACCTCCGGGACAGGGGTTTCAACGAGCAGTACGTC.

The chain combines TRBV10-2 with TRBJ1-1; D not resolved. Looked up from germline, CDR1 is WSHSY and CDR2 is SAAADI. This CDR3 is built from 16 residues. With 3 bases removed from V and 7 bases from J, the gap between germline ends came to 21 bases. This chain's CDR3 is CASSDVLRPFGSEAFF. DNA of the CDR3: TGCGCCAGCAGTGATGTATTACGCCCCTTCGGGAGTGAAGCTTTCTTT.

In its sample, this clone was seen once. DNA for the CDR3: TGTGCCAGCAGCTTAGGCCGGGACAACACTGAAGCTTTCTTT. It yields the protein CASSLGRDNTEAFF. The chain carries TRBV13 and TRBJ1-1; possible D gene TRBD1, 5 bases. Trimming took off 0 bases at V and 2 bases at J, with 7 bases between the two ends. This CDR3 has 14 residues. The germline V gene has CDR1 PRHDT and CDR2 FYEKMQ (reference sequence).

The chain links TRBV5-5 to TRBJ2-2; TRBD1 agrees at 7 bases. Trimming removed 4 bases from V and 7 bases from J; junction bases left unmatched: 10. This CDR3 comprises 15 residues. Germline CDR1 SGHKS, CDR2 YYEKEE (reference sequence). DNA of the CDR3: TGTGCCAGCAGCGGGGACAGAGGAGGCGGCGGGGAGCTGTTTTTT. It translates to CASSGDRGGGGELFF. The variable domain in full, completed from reference TRBV5-5 and TRBJ2-2, reads DAGVTQSPTHLIKTRGQQVTLRCSPISGHKSVSWYQQVLGQGPQFIFQYYEKEERGRGNFPDRFSARQFPNYSSELNVNALLLGDSALYLCASSGDRGGGGELFFGEGSRLTVL.

V usage is TRBV19 and J usage is TRBJ2-1; tentative D call: TRBD1 (5 bases). Germline V CDR1 and CDR2: LNHDA, SQIVND (reference sequence). Trimming removed 7 bases at V and 3 bases at J, with 10 bases between. The CDR3 has 13 residues. The CDR3 region is CASTKTDYNEQFF. In DNA form, the CDR3 reads TGTGCCAGTACCAAGACAGACTACAATGAGCAGTTCTTC.

The chain joins TRBV19 to TRBJ2-1; D remains unclear. Germline lookup yields CDR1 LNHDA and CDR2 SQIVND (reference sequence). The CDR3 extends over 15 amino acids. Trimming pared 3 bases from V and 4 bases from J, leaving 13 bases between. The DNA of the CDR3 is TGTGCCAGTAGTATTTTACGAGGTCCGTACAATGAGCAGTTCTTC. It translates to CASSILRGPYNEQFF.

This chain uses TRBV10-3 with TRBJ1-4; maybe TRBD1 (5 bases). In germline, CDR1 is ENHRY, CDR2 SYGVKD. Trimming removed 8 bases from V and 4 bases from J, with 17 bases in between. The CDR3 covers 15 residues. The CDR3 region is CAIGGSGGGNEKLFF. The CDR3 nucleotides read TGTGCCATCGGGGGATCGGGAGGTGGTAATGAAAAACTGTTTTTT.

The chain joins TRBV29-1 to TRBJ2-2; no firm D call. Germline loops: CDR1 SQVTM, CDR2 ANQGSEA. The CDR3 covers 12 residues. V was pared by 4 bases and J by 8 bases, with 11 bases between. CDR3 amino acids: CSVGSWSGELFF. The CDR3 coding sequence is TGCAGCGTTGGGAGTTGGTCTGGGGAGCTGTTTTTT.

The gene calls are TRBV18 and TRBJ1-4; D is perhaps TRBD1 (6 bases). V was clipped by 3 bases and J by 7 bases, with 12 bases between them. The CDR3 totals 14 residues. In germline, CDR1 is KGHSH, CDR2 LQKENI. The CDR3 region has the DNA TGTGCCAGCTCACCGCGGCAGGGGTTTGAAAAACTGTTTTTT. Its protein product is CASSPRQGFEKLFF.

This clone has only a few counts. The chain is built from TRBV12-5 and TRBJ2-5; a weak D match, TRBD1 (6 bases). The CDR3 runs 15 residues. Trimming left V 6 bases short and J 5 bases short, with 19 bases between. CDR1 and CDR2 from the germline V gene are LGHNT and FRNRAP. In DNA, the CDR3 is TGTGCTAGTGGCCGGAACAGGGTTGCTCAGGAGACCCAGTACTTC. The encoded protein is CASGRNRVAQETQYF. Drawing the rest from reference TRBV12-5 and TRBJ2-5, the complete variable domain is DARVTQTPRHKVTEMGQEVTMRCQPILGHNTVFWYRQTMMQGLELLAYFRNRAPLDDSGMPKDRFSAEMPDATLATLKIQPSEPRDSAVYFCASGRNRVAQETQYFGPGTRLLVL.

CDR3 bases: TGTGCCAGCAGATTAACAGCGGGGGGCCCTTCGCCTTTCTTC. Its translation is CASRLTAGGPSPFF. The J gene is TRBJ2-1, the V gene TRBV5-6, with 9 bases fitting TRBD2. This CDR3 region has 14 residues. CDR1 and CDR2 (germline): SGHDT, YYEEEE. Losses at the gene ends were 5 bases for V and 16 bases for J; bases not matched to a gene: 16.

The V and J genes are TRBV3-1 (or the pseudogene TRBV3-2) and TRBJ2-1; TRBD2 matches at 9 bases. V lost 0 bases and J lost 0; bases outside the gene matches: 3. The CDR3 has 17 amino acids. Germline lookup yields CDR1 LGHDT and CDR2 YNNKEL (reference sequence). The CDR3 bases are TGTGCCAGCAGCCAAGAAGGCGGGGGGGCCTCCTACAATGAGCAGTTCTTC. This sequence encodes CASSQEGGGASYNEQFF.

This clone was seen just once. V is TRBV5-4 and J is TRBJ1-2, with 7 positions matching TRBD1. After removal of 4 bases from V and 6 bases from J, the junction contained 9 bases not matched to a gene. Per the germline V gene, CDR1 is SGHNT and CDR2 is YYREEE (reference sequence). The CDR3 is 14 residues long. Here the CDR3 reads CASSTNRGVDGYTF. The CDR3 region has the DNA TGTGCCAGCAGCACAAACAGGGGCGTCGATGGCTACACCTTC.

The chain employs TRBV7-7 and TRBJ2-5, with 7 bases fitting TRBD1. J was trimmed by 4 bases and V by 1 base; bases with no gene match: 6. The CDR3 extends over 15 amino acids. Germline values: CDR1 SSHAT, CDR2 FNYEAQ (reference sequence). The chain's CDR3 is CASSLGMGQPETQYF. CDR3 in DNA: TGTGCCAGCAGCTTAGGAATGGGACAGCCAGAGACCCAGTACTTC.

The rearrangement joins TRBV7-9 to TRBJ1-3; the match to TRBD1 covers 7 bases. CDR1 is SEHNR and CDR2 is FQNEAQ in the germline V gene (reference sequence). After removal of 0 bases from V and 8 bases from J, the junction contained 10 bases not matched to a gene. The CDR3 sequence is 16 residues long. The CDR3 DNA reads as TGTGCCAGCAGCTTAGCCTTAACAGGGGACGGAGACACCATATATTTT. Its translation: CASSLALTGDGDTIYF.

This clone was found a few times. The V gene is TRBV2, the J gene TRBJ1-2; 8 bases match TRBD1. Losses at the gene ends were 7 bases for V and 7 bases for J; bases not matched to a gene: 8. Germline CDR1 SNHLY, CDR2 FYNNEI. The CDR3 loop spans 13 amino acids. The CDR3 loop reads CASTSGQGRGYTF. CDR3 DNA sequence: TGTGCCAGCACTTCCGGACAGGGTCGTGGCTACACCTTC.